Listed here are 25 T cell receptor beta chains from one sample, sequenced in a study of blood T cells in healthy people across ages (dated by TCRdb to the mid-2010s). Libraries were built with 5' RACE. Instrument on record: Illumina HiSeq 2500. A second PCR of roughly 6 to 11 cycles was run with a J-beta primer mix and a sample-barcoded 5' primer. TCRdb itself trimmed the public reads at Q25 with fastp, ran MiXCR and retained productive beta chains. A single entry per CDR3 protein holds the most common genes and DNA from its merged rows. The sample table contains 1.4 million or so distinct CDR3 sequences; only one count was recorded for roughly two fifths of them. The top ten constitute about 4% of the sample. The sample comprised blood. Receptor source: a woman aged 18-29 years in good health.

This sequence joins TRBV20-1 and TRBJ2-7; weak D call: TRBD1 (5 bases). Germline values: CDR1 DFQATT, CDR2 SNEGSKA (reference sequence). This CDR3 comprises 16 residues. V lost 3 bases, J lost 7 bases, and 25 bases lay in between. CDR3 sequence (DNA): TGCAGTGCTAGGTACCCCTACAGGAAAGCCTACAATGAGCAGTACTTC. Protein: CSARYPYRKAYNEQYF.

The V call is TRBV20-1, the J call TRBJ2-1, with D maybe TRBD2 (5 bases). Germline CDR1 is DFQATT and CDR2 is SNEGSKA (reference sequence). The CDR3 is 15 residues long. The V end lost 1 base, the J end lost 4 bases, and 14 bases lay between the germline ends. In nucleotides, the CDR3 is TGCAGTGCTAGAGCGAGGGCTCGCCAGTACAATGAGCAGTTCTTC. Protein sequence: CSARARARQYNEQFF.

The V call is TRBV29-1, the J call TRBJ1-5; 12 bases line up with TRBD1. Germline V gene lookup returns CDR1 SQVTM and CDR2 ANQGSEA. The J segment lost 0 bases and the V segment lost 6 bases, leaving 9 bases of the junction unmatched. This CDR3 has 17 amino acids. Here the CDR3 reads CSVAGTGGFYSNQPQHF. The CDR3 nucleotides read TGCAGCGTGGCCGGGACAGGGGGCTTCTATAGCAATCAGCCCCAGCATTTT.

The CDR3 region is CASSSPLDSSYNEQYF. The DNA for the CDR3 is TGTGCCAGCAGTTCCCCCTTAGATAGCTCCTACAATGAGCAGTACTTC. J is TRBJ2-1 and V is TRBV28; no reliable D call. TRBJ2-7 matches the DNA end more closely, so the J call is doubtful. This CDR3 spans 16 amino acids. Per the germline V gene, CDR1 is MDHEN and CDR2 is SYDVKM.

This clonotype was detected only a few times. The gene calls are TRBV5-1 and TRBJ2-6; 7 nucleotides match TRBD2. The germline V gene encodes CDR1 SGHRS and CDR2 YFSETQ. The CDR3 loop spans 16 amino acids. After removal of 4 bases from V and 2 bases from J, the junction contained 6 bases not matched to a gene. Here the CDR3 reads CASSPLTSAGANVLTF. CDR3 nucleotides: TGCGCCAGCAGCCCGCTTACTAGCGCTGGGGCCAACGTCCTGACTTTC.

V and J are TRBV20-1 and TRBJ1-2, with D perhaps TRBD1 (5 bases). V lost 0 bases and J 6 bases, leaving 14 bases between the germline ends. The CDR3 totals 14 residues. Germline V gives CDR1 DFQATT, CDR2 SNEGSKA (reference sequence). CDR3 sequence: CSARDQGRPHGYTF. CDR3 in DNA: TGCAGTGCTAGAGACCAGGGTCGCCCTCATGGCTACACCTTC.

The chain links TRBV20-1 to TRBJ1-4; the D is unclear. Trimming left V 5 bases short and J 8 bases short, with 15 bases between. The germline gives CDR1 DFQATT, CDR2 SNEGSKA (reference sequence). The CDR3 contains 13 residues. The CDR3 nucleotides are TGCAGTGCTGGTCTAAGAGCCGGCGAAAAACTGTTTTTT. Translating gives CSAGLRAGEKLFF.

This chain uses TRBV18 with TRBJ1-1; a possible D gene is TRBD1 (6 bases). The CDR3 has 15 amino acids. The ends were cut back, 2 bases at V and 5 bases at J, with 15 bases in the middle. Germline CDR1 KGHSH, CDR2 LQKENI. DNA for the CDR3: TGTGCCAGCTCACCAGTGGGGGCGCGAGGGACTGAAGCTTTCTTT. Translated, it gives CASSPVGARGTEAFF.

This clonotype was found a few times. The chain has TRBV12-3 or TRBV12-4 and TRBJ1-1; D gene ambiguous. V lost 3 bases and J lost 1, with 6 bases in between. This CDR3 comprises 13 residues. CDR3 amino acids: CASSFSTNTEAFF. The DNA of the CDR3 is TGTGCCAGCAGTTTTTCGACGAACACTGAAGCTTTCTTT.

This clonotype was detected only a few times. DNA for the CDR3: TGTGCCAGCAGCGCGAAGGGACATAACTCCTACGAGCAGTACTTC. Protein product: CASSAKGHNSYEQYF. The gene calls are TRBV9 and TRBJ2-7; D perhaps matches TRBD1 (6 bases). CDR1 SGDLS and CDR2 YYNGEE come from the germline V gene. The V and J ends lost 3 bases and 0 bases respectively, with 13 bases between them. The CDR3 runs to 15 residues.

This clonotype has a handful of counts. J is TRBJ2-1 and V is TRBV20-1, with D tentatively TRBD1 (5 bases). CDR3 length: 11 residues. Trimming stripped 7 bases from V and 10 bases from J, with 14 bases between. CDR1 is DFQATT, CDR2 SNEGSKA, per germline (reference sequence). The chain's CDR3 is CSVLREGEQFF. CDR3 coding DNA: TGCAGTGTCCTCAGGGAAGGGGAGCAGTTCTTC.

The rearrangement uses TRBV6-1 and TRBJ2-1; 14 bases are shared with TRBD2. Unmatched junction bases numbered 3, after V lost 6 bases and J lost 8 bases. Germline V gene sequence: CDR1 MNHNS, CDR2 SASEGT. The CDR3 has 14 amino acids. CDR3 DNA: TGTGCCAGCAGACTGACTAGCGGGAGGGATGAGCAGTTCTTC. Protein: CASRLTSGRDEQFF.

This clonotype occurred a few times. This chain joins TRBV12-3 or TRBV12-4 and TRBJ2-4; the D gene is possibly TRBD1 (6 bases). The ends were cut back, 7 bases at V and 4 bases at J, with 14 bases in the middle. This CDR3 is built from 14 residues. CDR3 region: CASTTGTQKNIQYF. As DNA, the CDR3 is TGTGCCAGCACCACCGGGACACAGAAAAACATTCAGTACTTC.

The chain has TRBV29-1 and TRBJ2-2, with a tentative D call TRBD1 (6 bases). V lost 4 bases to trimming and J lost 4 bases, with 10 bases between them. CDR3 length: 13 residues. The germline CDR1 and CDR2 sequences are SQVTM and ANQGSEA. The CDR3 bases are TGCAGCGTTGTACAGGGTAGCACCGGGGAGCTGTTTTTT. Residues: CSVVQGSTGELFF.

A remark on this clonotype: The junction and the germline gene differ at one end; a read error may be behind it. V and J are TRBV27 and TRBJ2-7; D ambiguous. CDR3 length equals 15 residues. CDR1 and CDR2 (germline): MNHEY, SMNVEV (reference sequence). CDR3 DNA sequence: TGTGTCAGCAGTTTCGCGGACGGTAGCTCCTACGAGCAGTACTTC. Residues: CVSSFADGSSYEQYF.

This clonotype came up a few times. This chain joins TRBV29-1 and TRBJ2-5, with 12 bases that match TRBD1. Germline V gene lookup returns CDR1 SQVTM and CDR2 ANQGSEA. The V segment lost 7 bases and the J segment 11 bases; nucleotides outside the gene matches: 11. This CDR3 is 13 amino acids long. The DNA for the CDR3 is TGCAGCGCTGGGACAGGGGGCCGCTATGAGCAGTACTTC. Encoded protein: CSAGTGGRYEQYF.

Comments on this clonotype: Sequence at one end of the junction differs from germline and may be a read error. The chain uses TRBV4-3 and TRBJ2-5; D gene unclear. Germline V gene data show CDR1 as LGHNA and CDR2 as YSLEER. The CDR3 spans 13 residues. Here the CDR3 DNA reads TGCGCCAGCGGCCAATCGAGCGTGGAGACCCAGTACTTC. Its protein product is CASGQSSVETQYF.

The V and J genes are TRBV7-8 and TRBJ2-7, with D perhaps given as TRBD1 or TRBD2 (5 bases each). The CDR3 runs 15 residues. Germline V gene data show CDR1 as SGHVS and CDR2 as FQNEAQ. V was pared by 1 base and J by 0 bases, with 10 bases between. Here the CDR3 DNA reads TGTGCCAGCAGCTTAGTAGGGACCAGCTCCTACGAGCAGTACTTC. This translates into CASSLVGTSSYEQYF.

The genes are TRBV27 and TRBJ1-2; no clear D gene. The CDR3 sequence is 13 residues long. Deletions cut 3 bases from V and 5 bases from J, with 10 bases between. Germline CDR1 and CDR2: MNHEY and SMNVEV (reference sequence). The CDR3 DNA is TGTGCCAGCAGTTTGGGGATGAAATATGGCTACACCTTC. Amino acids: CASSLGMKYGYTF.

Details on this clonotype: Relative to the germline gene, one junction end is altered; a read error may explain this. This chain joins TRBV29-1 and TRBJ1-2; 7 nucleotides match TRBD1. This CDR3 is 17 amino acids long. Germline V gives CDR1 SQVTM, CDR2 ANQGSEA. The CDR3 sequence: CSVEDSGGAGTVYGYTF. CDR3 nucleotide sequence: TGTAGCGTTGAAGATTCGGGCGGGGCAGGGACAGTCTATGGCTACACCTTC.

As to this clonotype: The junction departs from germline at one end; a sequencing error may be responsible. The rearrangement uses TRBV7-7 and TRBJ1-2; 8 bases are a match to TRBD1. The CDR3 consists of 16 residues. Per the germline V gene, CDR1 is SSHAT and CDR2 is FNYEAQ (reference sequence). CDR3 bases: TGTGCTAGCAGCCAACGGACAGGGACTATGAGCGGGGGCTACACCTTC. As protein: CASSQRTGTMSGGYTF.

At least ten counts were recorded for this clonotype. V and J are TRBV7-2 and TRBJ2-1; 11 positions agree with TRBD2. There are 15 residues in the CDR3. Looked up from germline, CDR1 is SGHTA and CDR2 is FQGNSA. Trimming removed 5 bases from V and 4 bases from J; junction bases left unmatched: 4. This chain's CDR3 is CASSGTSGIYNEQFF. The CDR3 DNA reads TGTGCCAGCAGCGGGACTAGCGGAATATACAATGAGCAGTTCTTC.

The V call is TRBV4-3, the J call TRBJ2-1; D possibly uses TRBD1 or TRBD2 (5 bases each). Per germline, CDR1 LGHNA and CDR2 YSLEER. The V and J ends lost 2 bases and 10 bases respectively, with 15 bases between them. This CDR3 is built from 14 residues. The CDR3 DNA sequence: TGCGCCAGCAGCCAATTAGGGGCGGGCAACGAGCAGTTCTTC. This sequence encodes CASSQLGAGNEQFF.

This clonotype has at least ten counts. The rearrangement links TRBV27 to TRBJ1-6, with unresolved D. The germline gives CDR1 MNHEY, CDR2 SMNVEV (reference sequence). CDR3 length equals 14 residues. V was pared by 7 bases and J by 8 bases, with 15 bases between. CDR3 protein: CASTTDNPHSPLHF. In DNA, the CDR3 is TGTGCCAGCACCACTGACAATCCCCATTCACCCCTCCACTTT.

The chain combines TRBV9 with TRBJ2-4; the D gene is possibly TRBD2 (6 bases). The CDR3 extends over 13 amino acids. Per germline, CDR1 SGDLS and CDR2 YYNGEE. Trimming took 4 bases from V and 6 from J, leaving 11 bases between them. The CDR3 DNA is TGTGCCAGCAGCATAGAGGGAGGAAACATTCAGTACTTC. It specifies CASSIEGGNIQYF.